The sequence of this T cell receptor beta chain was determined in a study of technical replicates of blood from several donors. TCRdb's copy holds only in-frame clones and misses some; the assay was immunoSEQ multiplex PCR. The table lists just under 85,000 clones, around 94% of them singletons, with about 0.27% in the top ten. This receptor was taken from a human donor in good health. What was sequenced was T cells isolated from PBMCs.

CDR3 protein: CASSSGQLGNTIYF. In DNA form, the CDR3 reads TGTGCCAGCAGCTCGGGACAGCTTGGAAACACCATATATTTT. The chain carries TRBV6-5 and TRBJ1-3; 7 bases are shared with TRBD1. Trimming took 6 bases from V and 3 from J; bases not matched to a gene: 5. The CDR3 contains 14 residues. Germline assignment: CDR1 MNHEY and CDR2 SVGAGI.